The T cell receptor beta chain described here comes from a study of stem cell transplantation in POMP-related autoinflammatory disease. Study as a whole: The study hypothesized thymoproteasome defects skew the TRB repertoire via impaired CD8+ selection.

Germline CDR1 reads SGHRS; CDR2 reads YFSETQ. V gave up 7 bases and J gave up 4 bases; unmatched junction bases: 3. The CDR3 covers 14 residues. Data came from immunoSEQ multiplex PCR; TCRdb stores just in-frame clones and leaves some out. The sample includes 25,000 to 30,000 clones, 80% to 85% of them seen just once. General study points: Fewer unique TRB V-J gene pairings were identified in patients with PRAID. PRAID patients trended toward lower TRB diversity and higher clonality in all analyzed T-cell subsets.

Remarks on this clone: Its antigen is not known.

The receptor was derived from a human donor with POMP-related autoinflammation and immune dysregulation (PRAID). V and J are TRBV5-1 and TRBJ2-2, with 11 bases identical to TRBD1. The specimen comprised CD4+ T cells from PBMCs, sampled before stem cell transplantation. The CDR3 DNA is TGCGCCAGCGTCGGGACAGGGGGCACCGGGGAGCTGTTTTTT. Translated: CASVGTGGTGELFF.